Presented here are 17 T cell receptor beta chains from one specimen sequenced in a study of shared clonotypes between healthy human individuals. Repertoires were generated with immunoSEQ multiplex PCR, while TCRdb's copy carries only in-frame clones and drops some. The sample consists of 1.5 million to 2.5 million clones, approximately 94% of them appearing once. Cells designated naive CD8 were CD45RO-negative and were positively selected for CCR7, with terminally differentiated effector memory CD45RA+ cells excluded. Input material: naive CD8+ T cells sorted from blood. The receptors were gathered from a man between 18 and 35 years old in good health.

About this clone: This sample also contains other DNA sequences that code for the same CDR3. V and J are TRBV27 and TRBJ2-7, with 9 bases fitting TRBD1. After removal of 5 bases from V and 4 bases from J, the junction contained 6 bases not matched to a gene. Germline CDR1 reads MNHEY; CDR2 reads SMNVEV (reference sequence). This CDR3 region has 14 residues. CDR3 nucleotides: TGTGCCAGCAGTCCGGGACAGGGATTATACGAGCAGTACTTC. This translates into CASSPGQGLYEQYF.

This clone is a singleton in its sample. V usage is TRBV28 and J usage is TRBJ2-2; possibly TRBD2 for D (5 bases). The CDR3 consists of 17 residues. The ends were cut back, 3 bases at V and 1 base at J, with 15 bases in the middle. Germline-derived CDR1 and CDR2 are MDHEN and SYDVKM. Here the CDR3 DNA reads TGTGCCAGCAGTTTCCCGAGTTCTCGGGAGAACACCGGGGAGCTGTTTTTT. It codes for CASSFPSSRENTGELFF. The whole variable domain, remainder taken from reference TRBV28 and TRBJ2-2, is DVKVTQSSRYLVKRTGEKVFLECVQDMDHENMFWYRQDPGLGLRLIYFSYDVKMKEKGDIPEGYSVSREKKERFSLILESASTNQTSMYLCASSFPSSRENTGELFFGEGSRLTVL.

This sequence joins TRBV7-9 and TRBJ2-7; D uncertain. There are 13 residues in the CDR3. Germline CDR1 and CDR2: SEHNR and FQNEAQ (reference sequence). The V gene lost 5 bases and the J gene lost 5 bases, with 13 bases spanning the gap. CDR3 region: CASSETVVHEQYF. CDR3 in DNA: TGTGCCAGCAGCGAAACTGTAGTCCACGAGCAGTACTTC.

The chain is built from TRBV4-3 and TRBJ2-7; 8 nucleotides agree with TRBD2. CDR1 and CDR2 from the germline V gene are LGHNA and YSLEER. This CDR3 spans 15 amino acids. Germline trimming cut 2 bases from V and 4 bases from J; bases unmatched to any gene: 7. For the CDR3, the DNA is TGCGCCAGCAGCCAATCACCGGGACTAGGGTACGAGCAGTACTTC. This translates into CASSQSPGLGYEQYF.

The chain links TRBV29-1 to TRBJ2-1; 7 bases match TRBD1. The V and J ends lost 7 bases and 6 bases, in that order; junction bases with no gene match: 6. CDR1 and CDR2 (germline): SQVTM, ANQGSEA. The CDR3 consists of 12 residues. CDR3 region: CSATGASNEQFF. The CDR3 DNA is TGCAGCGCCACAGGGGCTTCCAATGAGCAGTTCTTC.

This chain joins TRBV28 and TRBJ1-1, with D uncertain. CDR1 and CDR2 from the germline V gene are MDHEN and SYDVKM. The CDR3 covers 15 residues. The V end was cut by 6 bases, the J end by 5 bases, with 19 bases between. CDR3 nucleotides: TGTGCCAGCAGGACTACAATGGGGTATAGGACTGAAGCTTTCTTT. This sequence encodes CASRTTMGYRTEAFF.

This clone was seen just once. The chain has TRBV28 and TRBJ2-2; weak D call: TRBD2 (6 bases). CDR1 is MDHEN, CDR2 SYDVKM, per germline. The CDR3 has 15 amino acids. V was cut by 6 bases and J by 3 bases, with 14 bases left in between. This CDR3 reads CASSPGRGYTGELFF. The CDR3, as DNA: TGTGCCAGCAGCCCCGGGCGGGGATACACCGGGGAGCTGTTTTTT.

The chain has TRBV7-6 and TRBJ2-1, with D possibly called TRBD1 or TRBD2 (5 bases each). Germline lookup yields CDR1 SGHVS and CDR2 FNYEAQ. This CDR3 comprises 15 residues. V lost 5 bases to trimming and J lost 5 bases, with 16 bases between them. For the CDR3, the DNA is TGTGCCAGCAGCCTAGACCGGGACGGCCACAATGAGCAGTTCTTC. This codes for CASSLDRDGHNEQFF.

CDR3 DNA: TGCGCCAGCAGCCAAGATAGGGGGAGGCCCATGAACACTGAAGCTTTCTTT. Translating gives CASSQDRGRPMNTEAFF. The rearrangement joins TRBV4-1 to TRBJ1-1; the D gene is possibly TRBD1 (6 bases). Trimming removed 0 bases from V and 0 bases from J, with 14 bases in between. Germline V gene lookup returns CDR1 MGHRA and CDR2 YSYEKL. This CDR3 is 17 amino acids long.

CDR3 in amino acids: CASSGDFASGEKLFF. CDR3 nucleotide sequence: TGTGCCAGCAGCGGGGACTTTGCCTCGGGTGAAAAACTGTTTTTT. This sequence joins TRBV7-2 and TRBJ1-4; D possibly corresponds to TRBD1 (5 bases). V lost 5 bases to trimming and J lost 7 bases, with 17 bases between them. From germline, CDR1 is SGHTA and CDR2 FQGNSA. The CDR3 spans 15 residues.

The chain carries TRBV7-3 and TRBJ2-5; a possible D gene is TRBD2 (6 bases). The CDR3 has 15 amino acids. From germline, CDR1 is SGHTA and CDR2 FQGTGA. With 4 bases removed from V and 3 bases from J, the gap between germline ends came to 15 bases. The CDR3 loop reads CASSSFPGEKETQYF. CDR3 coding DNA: TGTGCCAGCAGCTCGTTTCCGGGAGAAAAAGAGACCCAGTACTTC.

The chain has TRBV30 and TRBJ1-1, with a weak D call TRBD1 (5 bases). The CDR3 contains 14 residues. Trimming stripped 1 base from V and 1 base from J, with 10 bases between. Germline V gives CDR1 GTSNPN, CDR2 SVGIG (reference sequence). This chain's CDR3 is CAWSGWGGNTEAFF. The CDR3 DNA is TGTGCCTGGAGTGGCTGGGGGGGGAACACTGAAGCTTTCTTT.

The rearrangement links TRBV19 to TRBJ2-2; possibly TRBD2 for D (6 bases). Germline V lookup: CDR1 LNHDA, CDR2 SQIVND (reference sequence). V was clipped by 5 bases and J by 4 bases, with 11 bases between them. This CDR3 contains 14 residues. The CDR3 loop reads CASSVLATTGELFF. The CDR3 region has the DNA TGTGCCAGTAGTGTACTAGCTACCACCGGGGAGCTGTTTTTT.

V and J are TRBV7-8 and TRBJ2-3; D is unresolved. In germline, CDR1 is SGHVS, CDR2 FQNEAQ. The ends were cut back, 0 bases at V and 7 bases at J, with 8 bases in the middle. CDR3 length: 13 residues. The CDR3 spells CASSLASHHTQYF. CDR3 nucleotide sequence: TGTGCCAGCAGCTTAGCTTCCCATCATACGCAGTATTTT. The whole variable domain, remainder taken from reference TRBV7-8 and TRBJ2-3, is GAGVSQSPRYKVAKRGQDVALRCDPISGHVSLFWYQQALGQGPEFLTYFQNEAQLDKSGLPSDRFFAERPEGSVSTLKIQRTQQEDSAVYLCASSLASHHTQYFGPGTRLTVL.

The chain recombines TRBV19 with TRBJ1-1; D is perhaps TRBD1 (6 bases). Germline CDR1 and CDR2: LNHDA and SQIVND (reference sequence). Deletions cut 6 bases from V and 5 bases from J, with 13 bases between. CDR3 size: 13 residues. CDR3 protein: CASREQGVTEAFF. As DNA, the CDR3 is TGTGCCAGTAGGGAACAGGGAGTAACTGAAGCTTTCTTT.

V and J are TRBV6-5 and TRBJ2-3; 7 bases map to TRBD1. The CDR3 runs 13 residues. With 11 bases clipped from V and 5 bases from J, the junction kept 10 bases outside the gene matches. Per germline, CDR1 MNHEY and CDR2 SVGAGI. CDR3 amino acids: CASRGGPGDTQYF. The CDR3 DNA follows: TGTGCCTCTCGAGGGGGCCCCGGAGATACGCAGTATTTT.

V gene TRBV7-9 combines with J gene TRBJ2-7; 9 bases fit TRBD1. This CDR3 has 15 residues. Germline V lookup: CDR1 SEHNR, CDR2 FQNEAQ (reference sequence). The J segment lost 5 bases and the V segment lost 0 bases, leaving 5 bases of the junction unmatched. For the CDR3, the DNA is TGTGCCAGCAGCTTAGCGGGACAGGGTGAGCACGAGCAGTACTTC. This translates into CASSLAGQGEHEQYF.